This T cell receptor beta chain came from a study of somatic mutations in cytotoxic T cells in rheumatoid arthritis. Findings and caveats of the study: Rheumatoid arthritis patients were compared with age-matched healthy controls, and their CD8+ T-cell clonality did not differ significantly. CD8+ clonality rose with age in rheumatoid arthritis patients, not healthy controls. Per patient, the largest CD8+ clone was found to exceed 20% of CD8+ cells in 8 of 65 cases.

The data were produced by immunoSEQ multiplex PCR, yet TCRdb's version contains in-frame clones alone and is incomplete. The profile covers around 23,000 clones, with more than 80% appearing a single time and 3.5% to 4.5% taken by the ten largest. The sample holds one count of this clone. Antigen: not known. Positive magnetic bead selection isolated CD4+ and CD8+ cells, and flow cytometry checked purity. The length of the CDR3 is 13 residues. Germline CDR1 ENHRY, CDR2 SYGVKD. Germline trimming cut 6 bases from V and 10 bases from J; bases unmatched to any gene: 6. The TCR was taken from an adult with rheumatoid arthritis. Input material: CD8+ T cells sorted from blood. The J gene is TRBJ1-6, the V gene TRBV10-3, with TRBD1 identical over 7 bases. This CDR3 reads CAISQGQNSPLHF. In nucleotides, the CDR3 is TGTGCCATCAGCCAGGGACAGAACTCACCCCTCCACTTT.